One and the same sample provided the 26 T cell receptor beta chains below, sequenced in a study of T cell responses to AZD1222 COVID-19 vaccine. This table comes from immunoSEQ multiplex PCR, and its TCRdb copy is limited to in-frame clones, with some not included. There are under 150,000 clones in the sample; around 90% occur only once, and 0.9% to 1.3% lies in the top ten. The sequencing here drew on peripheral blood, taken 28 days after the second AZD1222 dose. These receptors were taken from an adult who received the AZD1222 COVID-19 vaccine.

The chain links TRBV19 to TRBJ1-5; no clear D gene. V lost 7 bases, J lost 3 bases, and 13 bases lay in between. The germline CDR1 and CDR2 sequences are LNHDA and SQIVND (reference sequence). The CDR3 has 14 amino acids. The CDR3 nucleotides read TGTGCCAGTACCGCCCCCAGCCACAATCAGCCCCAGCATTTT. Translated, it gives CASTAPSHNQPQHF.

The gene calls are TRBV7-3 and TRBJ1-2; TRBD1 matches 7 bases. The CDR3 has 17 amino acids. Trimming took 3 bases from V and 8 from J; bases not matched to a gene: 18. Germline lookup yields CDR1 SGHTA and CDR2 FQGTGA. CDR3 coding DNA: TGTGCCAGCAGCTTTACCGGGACAGCTTTACCTTCGTCCGGCTACACCTTC. Translating gives CASSFTGTALPSSGYTF.

The chain employs TRBV27 and TRBJ1-4; 7 nucleotides match TRBD1. Germline assignment: CDR1 MNHEY and CDR2 SMNVEV (reference sequence). The ends lost 5 bases at V and 3 bases at J; junction bases unmatched: 6. CDR3 size: 15 residues. The CDR3 coding sequence is TGTGCCAGCAGTCAAATCGACAGGGCTAATGAAAAACTGTTTTTT. Translating gives CASSQIDRANEKLFF.

This clone was seen a handful of times. V and J are TRBV6-5 and TRBJ2-1; 13 positions match TRBD2. The CDR3 totals 15 residues. CDR1 and CDR2 from the germline V gene are MNHEY and SVGAGI. V dropped 7 bases and J dropped 9; count of bases not matched to a gene: 9. CDR3 loop: CASTALAGGEGEQFF. The DNA for the CDR3 is TGTGCCAGCACCGCACTAGCGGGAGGGGAGGGTGAGCAGTTCTTC.

This chain connects TRBV5-1 to TRBJ2-2; 7 bases map to TRBD1. Germline trimming cut 4 bases from V and 9 bases from J; bases unmatched to any gene: 12. Germline V gene data show CDR1 as SGHRS and CDR2 as YFSETQ. CDR3 length equals 15 residues. The CDR3 protein is CASSLSGTAVRELFF. Written as DNA, the CDR3 is TGCGCCAGCAGCCTATCCGGGACAGCGGTCAGGGAGCTGTTTTTT.

The chain joins TRBV14 to TRBJ1-1; D not certain. CDR1 and CDR2 (germline): SGHDN, FVKESK. This CDR3 comprises 11 residues. Trimming removed 3 bases from V and 7 bases from J, with 6 bases in between. CDR3 in amino acids: CASSHWGEAFF. The DNA for the CDR3 is TGTGCCAGCAGCCATTGGGGTGAAGCTTTCTTT.

This clone occurred once. The chain carries TRBV6-2 or TRBV6-3 and TRBJ2-5, with TRBD2 matching over 10 bases. Per germline, CDR1 MNHEY and CDR2 SVGEGT. V gave up 6 bases and J gave up 5 bases; unmatched junction bases: 6. This CDR3 is built from 14 residues. DNA of the CDR3: TGTGCCAGCAGCGAAACTAGCGGGATTGAGACCCAGTACTTC. Its protein is CASSETSGIETQYF.

The J gene is TRBJ2-2, the V gene TRBV11-1; 7 bases are shared with TRBD2. The J segment lost 3 bases and the V segment lost 6 bases, leaving 10 bases of the junction unmatched. Germline V CDR1 and CDR2: SGHAT, FQDESV (reference sequence). The CDR3 sequence is 16 residues long. The CDR3 region is CASRPREGRDTGELFF. The CDR3 region has the DNA TGTGCCAGCAGACCCAGGGAGGGGCGAGACACCGGGGAGCTGTTTTTT.

The J gene is TRBJ1-2, the V gene TRBV19, with D possibly being TRBD1 (5 bases). V was pared by 3 bases and J by 10 bases, with 12 bases between. The V gene's germline CDR1 is LNHDA and CDR2 SQIVND (reference sequence). This CDR3 is 12 amino acids long. DNA of the CDR3: TGTGCCAGTAGTATTTCCACAGGTCTCTACACCTTC. Its translation is CASSISTGLYTF.

This chain connects TRBV27 to TRBJ1-2, with 9 bases aligning to TRBD1. This CDR3 is built from 15 residues. The germline CDR1 and CDR2 sequences are MNHEY and SMNVEV (reference sequence). V lost 5 bases, J lost 3 bases, and 7 bases stayed unmatched. CDR3 in DNA: TGTGCCAGCAGTGTCGGGACAGGGAAGGACTATGGCTACACCTTC. It is translated as CASSVGTGKDYGYTF.

This clone was seen only once. J is TRBJ2-3 and V is TRBV7-9; unclear D gene. V lost 1 base and J 1 base, leaving 9 bases between the germline ends. CDR1 and CDR2 (germline): SEHNR, FQNEAQ (reference sequence). The CDR3 runs 15 residues. Here the CDR3 reads CASSLGEWGTDTQYF. The CDR3 bases are TGTGCCAGCAGCTTAGGGGAATGGGGCACAGATACGCAGTATTTT.

The chain links TRBV6-4 to TRBJ1-2; no reliable D call. Germline CDR1 reads MRHNA; CDR2 reads SNTAGT. This CDR3 is built from 15 residues. The V gene lost 3 bases and the J gene lost 3 bases, with 14 bases spanning the gap. CDR3 bases: TGTGCCAGCAGTGAAACAAGCGCGAGGGACTATGGCTACACCTTC. Residues: CASSETSARDYGYTF.

The V and J genes are TRBV29-1 and TRBJ2-3; D possibly corresponds to TRBD2 (6 bases). V was pared by 3 bases and J by 4 bases, with 14 bases between. Germline V lookup: CDR1 SQVTM, CDR2 ANQGSEA. CDR3 length: 14 amino acids. In DNA form, the CDR3 reads TGCAGCGTTGATGGGGACGGGAGTTCAGATACGCAGTATTTT. This translates into CSVDGDGSSDTQYF.

The CDR3 reads CASSLTGAIGYTF. DNA of the CDR3: TGTGCCAGCAGTTTGACAGGGGCCATCGGCTACACCTTC. The V and J genes are TRBV28 and TRBJ1-2; TRBD1 aligns across 8 bases. The germline CDR1 and CDR2 sequences are MDHEN and SYDVKM. After removal of 3 bases from V and 8 bases from J, the junction contained 5 bases not matched to a gene. The CDR3 consists of 13 residues.

V and J are TRBV19 and TRBJ1-1; D unresolved. The CDR3 extends over 14 amino acids. Per germline, CDR1 LNHDA and CDR2 SQIVND (reference sequence). Trimming took off 3 bases at V and 4 bases at J, with 12 bases between the two ends. CDR3 loop: CASSIEGRPTEAFF. In nucleotides, the CDR3 is TGTGCCAGTAGTATTGAGGGAAGACCCACTGAAGCTTTCTTT.

The V call is TRBV5-1, the J call TRBJ1-6, with 7 bases matching TRBD1. The length of the CDR3 is 13 residues. The ends lost 0 bases at V and 9 bases at J; junction bases unmatched: 0. Germline loops: CDR1 SGHRS, CDR2 YFSETQ. Written as DNA, the CDR3 is TGCGCCAGCAGCTTGGGGGACAGTTCACCCCTCCACTTT. Translating it yields CASSLGDSSPLHF.

V and J are TRBV27 and TRBJ2-7; D perhaps matches TRBD1 (5 bases). V lost 8 bases, J lost 5 bases, and 19 bases lay in between. CDR3 length: 14 residues. Germline assignment: CDR1 MNHEY and CDR2 SMNVEV (reference sequence). CDR3 sequence: CASPLLDSFDEQYF. The CDR3 nucleotides are TGTGCCAGCCCCCTCTTAGACAGTTTCGACGAGCAGTACTTC.

The chain recombines TRBV27 with TRBJ1-1; 7 bases fit TRBD1. Germline V gene lookup returns CDR1 MNHEY and CDR2 SMNVEV (reference sequence). With 3 bases clipped from V and 5 bases from J, the junction kept 9 bases outside the gene matches. The CDR3 runs to 15 residues. The CDR3 bases are TGTGCCAGCAGTTTCCAGGGGGGGATTGGGACTGAAGCTTTCTTT. Translated: CASSFQGGIGTEAFF.

This chain links TRBV24-1 with TRBJ2-7; 13 nucleotides line up with TRBD2. The CDR3 runs 17 residues. Germline V gene data show CDR1 as KGHDR and CDR2 as SFDVKD. V gave up 7 bases and J gave up 3 bases; unmatched junction bases: 11. The CDR3 DNA is TGTGCCACCAGCTACAAGGGACTAGCGGGAATAGTCTACGAGCAGTACTTC. Translating gives CATSYKGLAGIVYEQYF.

J is TRBJ2-7 and V is TRBV9; the match to TRBD2 covers 10 bases. V lost 5 bases to trimming and J lost 4 bases; unmatched junction nucleotides: 12. Germline V CDR1 and CDR2: SGDLS, YYNGEE. The CDR3 sequence is 16 residues long. The CDR3 DNA follows: TGTGCCAGCAGTGTGAGCGGGGGGGCCGCGTTATACGAGCAGTACTTC. This sequence encodes CASSVSGGAALYEQYF.

The chain combines TRBV6-2 or TRBV6-3 with TRBJ1-1; D remains unclear. The CDR3 contains 14 residues. Germline loops: CDR1 MNHEY, CDR2 SVGEGT. Deletions cut 5 bases from V and 1 base from J, with 11 bases between. In DNA form, the CDR3 reads TGTGCCAGCAGTCCACGTCCCAAGAACACTGAAGCTTTCTTT. Its translation is CASSPRPKNTEAFF.

The chain has TRBV5-1 and TRBJ1-1; 11 bases are a match to TRBD1. CDR3 size: 16 residues. Germline lookup yields CDR1 SGHRS and CDR2 YFSETQ. The ends lost 0 bases at V and 1 base at J; junction bases unmatched: 2. CDR3 sequence reads: CASSLVGQGGNTEAFF. CDR3 nucleotide sequence: TGCGCCAGCAGCTTGGTGGGACAGGGGGGGAACACTGAAGCTTTCTTT.

The chain joins TRBV15 to TRBJ1-2, with D uncertain. Trimming removed 0 bases from V and 8 bases from J, with 16 bases in between. The CDR3 totals 15 residues. In germline, CDR1 is LNHNV, CDR2 YYDKDF (reference sequence). CDR3 in amino acids: CATSRDRYSRKGYTF. The CDR3 nucleotides are TGTGCCACCAGCAGAGATCGGTACAGTAGGAAGGGCTACACCTTC.

The J gene is TRBJ1-1, the V gene TRBV21-1. TRBV21-1 counts as a pseudogene. The length of the CDR3 is 12 residues. The CDR3 DNA sequence: TGTGCCAGCAGCAATAGGGATTCTGAAGCTTTCTTT. Translation: CASSNRDSEAFF.

The chain recombines TRBV7-9 with TRBJ1-5; 9 nucleotides agree with TRBD1. The CDR3 has 16 amino acids. Germline V gives CDR1 SEHNR, CDR2 FQNEAQ (reference sequence). The J segment lost 1 base and the V segment lost 5 bases, leaving 6 bases of the junction unmatched. The CDR3 DNA follows: TGTGCCAGCAGCACGGGACAGGGAGTAAGCAATCAGCCCCAGCATTTT. It is translated as CASSTGQGVSNQPQHF.

This clone was observed once. The chain links TRBV19 to TRBJ2-7, with 13 bases lining up with TRBD2. The CDR3 contains 17 residues. The V segment lost 5 bases and the J segment 3 bases; nucleotides outside the gene matches: 10. Germline V gene data show CDR1 as LNHDA and CDR2 as SQIVND (reference sequence). Here the CDR3 reads CASSVKPGLAGNYEQYF. The DNA for the CDR3 is TGTGCCAGTAGTGTGAAACCGGGACTAGCGGGAAACTACGAGCAGTACTTC.